A selection of T cell receptor beta chains follows, all from one sample in a study of blood T cells in healthy people across ages. From the 5' RACE reads, TCRdb called clonotypes with MiXCR, one entry per CDR3 protein. In the table there are approximately 1.5 million distinct CDR3 sequences, about 35% of which are singletons. Sequencing was carried out using blood. The receptors stem from a woman in her thirties in good health. Each CDR3 is given with its conserved first and last residue. The D gene is left open where the match is weak. A row's size may be missing; if present it is once, few, many or a size class.

d_gene	v_gene	j_gene	abundance	CDR3nt	CDR3aa
-	TRBV30	TRBJ2-7	-	TGTGCCTGGAGTTCCGGGACACAAAAGTCATTCGCCTACGAGCAGTACTTC	CAWSSGTQKSFAYEQYF
-	TRBV29-1	TRBJ1-2	few	TGCAGCGTCAGTACTTCCCAGGGAGTACTTAACTATGGCTACACCTTC	CSVSTSQGVLNYGYTF
TRBD1	TRBV5-5	TRBJ2-7	few	TGTGCCAGCAGCCCGACAGGGAATGGCGAGCAGTACTTC	CASSPTGNGEQYF
-	TRBV7-9	TRBJ1-1	-	TGTGCCAGCAGCTACCTACGCCTCCAGGCTGAAGCTTTCTTT	CASSYLRLQAEAFF
-	TRBV20-1	TRBJ2-1	-	TGCAGTGCTAGACCCGAACTAGGAAGCTCCTACAATGAGCAGTTCTTC	CSARPELGSSYNEQFF
-	TRBV9	TRBJ1-1	many	TGTGCCAGCTCCGGCCAGAACACTGAAGCTTTCTTT	CASSGQNTEAFF
-	TRBV5-5	TRBJ2-5	few	TGTGCCAGCACCCTTGGCACACTGGGAGAGACCCAGTACTTC	CASTLGTLGETQYF
TRBD2	TRBV27	TRBJ2-1	-	TGTGCCAGCAACAAACGTCCGGGACTAGCGGTTAATGAACAGTTCTTC	CASNKRPGLAVNEQFF
TRBD2	TRBV28	TRBJ2-1	few	TGTGCCAGCAGTTTGGGGGGTAGCGGGACGCATGAGCAGTTCTTC	CASSLGGSGTHEQFF
-	TRBV6-2/TRBV6-3	TRBJ1-2	few	TGTGCCAGCAGTTACTCGGAGGCCAACTATGGCTACACCTTC	CASSYSEANYGYTF
TRBD1	TRBV28	TRBJ1-2	-	TGTGCCAGCAGCCTACTACCGGGACAGGGAACCTATGGCTACACCTTC	CASSLLPGQGTYGYTF
-	TRBV2	TRBJ2-3	few	TGTGCCAGCAACCTTCCGGCGGGGACCACAGATACGCAGTATTTT	CASNLPAGTTDTQYF
-	TRBV7-6	TRBJ2-1	few	TGTGCCAGCAGCCCTTCTCGGACAGAGTACAATGAGCAGTTCTTC	CASSPSRTEYNEQFF
TRBD1	TRBV20-1	TRBJ1-2	few	TGCAGTGCTAGAGCCGGGACAGGGATGTATAACTATGGCTACACCTTC	CSARAGTGMYNYGYTF
-	TRBV28	TRBJ2-5	-	TGTGCCAGCAGTTTGCCTAGGAGGTCTGCGGGGACCGACCAAGAGACCCAGTACTTC	CASSLPRRSAGTDQETQYF
TRBD2	TRBV27	TRBJ2-3	-	TGTGCCAGCAGTTTATACTTCGGGTCGGGGGGTAGCACAGATACGCAGTATTTT	CASSLYFGSGGSTDTQYF
-	TRBV2	TRBJ2-5	many	TGTGCCAGCAGCTTAGAGACCCAGTACTTC	CASSLETQYF
-	TRBV12-3/TRBV12-4	TRBJ2-3	-	TGTGCCAGCAGGACTTCGGGCCACAAGACTTTAGAAGGTACGCAGTATTTT	CASRTSGHKTLEGTQYF
-	TRBV3-1	TRBJ2-3	few	TGTGCCAGCAGCCAAGTTGGGCCGAGGGGAGATACGCAGTATTTT	CASSQVGPRGDTQYF
TRBD1	TRBV6-1	TRBJ1-1	-	TGTGCCAGCAGTGAACGCACGAACAGACAGGGAAAAGCTTTCTTT	CASSERTNRQGKAFF
-	TRBV29-1	TRBJ1-5	few	TGCAGCGTTAGGAGCAACATGAATCAGCCCCAGCATTTT	CSVRSNMNQPQHF
-	TRBV4-1	TRBJ2-3	many	TGCGCCAGCAGCTTTCCGGGGTCGGGGGCACCTAGCACAGATACGCAGTATTTT	CASSFPGSGAPSTDTQYF
-	TRBV7-9	TRBJ2-1	few	TGTGCCAGCACCGTCGGGGGCTACAATGAGCAGTTCTTC	CASTVGGYNEQFF
-	TRBV3-1	TRBJ1-1	-	TGTGCCAGCAGTGCGAGCGGGGAAGCTTTCTTT	CASSASGEAFF
-	TRBV5-1	TRBJ2-7	many	TGCGCCAGCAGCTTGGTTGACAGGGAGCAGTACTTC	CASSLVDREQYF
-	TRBV11-2	TRBJ2-5	-	TGTGCCAGCAGCCGAGGGTCCAAACAAGAGACCCAGTACTTC	CASSRGSKQETQYF
-	TRBV6-2/TRBV6-3	TRBJ2-5	once	TGTGCCAGCAGTTCTGTTATCGGAGCGTCTTCGGCCCAGTACTTC	CASSSVIGASSAQYF
-	TRBV20-1	TRBJ2-7	few	TGCAGTGCTACGGACGGTTTCGAGCAGTACTTC	CSATDGFEQYF
TRBD2	TRBV27	TRBJ2-3	-	TGTGCCAGCAGTCGGGGGACTAGCGGGAGGAGGGATACGCAGTATTTT	CASSRGTSGRRDTQYF
TRBD1	TRBV6-2/TRBV6-3	TRBJ1-5	-	TGTGCCAGCAGTACCAACCCCCGGGACAGACTAGTGTATAGCAATCAGCCCCAGCATTTT	CASSTNPRDRLVYSNQPQHF
-	TRBV7-9	TRBJ2-1	few	TGTGCCAGCAGCTTAGCGAGCGGGCCGAACAATGAGCAGTTCTTC	CASSLASGPNNEQFF
-	TRBV5-4	TRBJ1-1	few	TGTGCCAGCAGTCTTCCTCAGGGAACTGAAGCTTTCTTT	CASSLPQGTEAFF
-	TRBV20-1	TRBJ2-7	few	TGCAGTGCTTCTGTTCCGCTGGGAGGTTCCTACGAGCAGTACTTC	CSASVPLGGSYEQYF
TRBD1	TRBV5-1	TRBJ2-3	-	TGCGCCAGCAGCGGGGGACAGCCGAGGGATACGCAGTATTTT	CASSGGQPRDTQYF
-	TRBV2	TRBJ1-5	-	TGTGCCAGCAGTACCGACACAGCCAGGAATCAGCCCCAGCATTTT	CASSTDTARNQPQHF
-	TRBV5-6	TRBJ2-1	-	TGTGCCAGCAGCTCCGGACAGCGGATGATTAATGAGCAGTTCTTC	CASSSGQRMINEQFF
-	TRBV6-1	TRBJ2-7	-	TGTGCCAGCAGGGCTACAGGGTCCTACCCCTACGAGCAGTACTTC	CASRATGSYPYEQYF
-	TRBV2	TRBJ1-1	-	TGTGCCAGCGGGGGGATTACCGGGGGCACTGAAGCTTTCTTT	CASGGITGGTEAFF
-	TRBV4-1	TRBJ2-7	few	TGCGCCAGCAGTGAACACTACTCCTACGAGCAGTACTTC	CASSEHYSYEQYF
-	TRBV27	TRBJ2-1	-	TGTGCCAGCATCTCCCCTTCCTACAATGAGCAGTTCTTC	CASISPSYNEQFF
TRBD1	TRBV6-5	TRBJ2-6	-	TGTGCCAGCACCTTACAGGGGAGCGGGGCCAACGTCCTGACTTTC	CASTLQGSGANVLTF
-	TRBV20-1	TRBJ2-7	-	TGCAGTGCTAGAGATACGGGGGGCGCCTACGTACAGTACTTC	CSARDTGGAYVQYF
TRBD1	TRBV20-1	TRBJ2-3	-	TGCAGTGCGCGGACAGGGTATATAGATATGCAGTATTTT	CSARTGYIDMQYF
-	TRBV6-2/TRBV6-3	TRBJ1-2	-	TGTGCCAGCAGTTACTCGCTAAGGATGAACTATGGCTACACCTTC	CASSYSLRMNYGYTF
-	TRBV29-1	TRBJ2-7	-	TGCAGCGTTGATCAGGGAATCCACGAGCAGTACTTC	CSVDQGIHEQYF
-	TRBV6-1	TRBJ1-1	few	TGTGCCAGCAGTTCTTCCCGACGGGGGGACACTGAAGCTTTCTTT	CASSSSRRGDTEAFF
-	TRBV18	TRBJ2-5	-	TGTGCCAGCTCAATGGGTAGCATCCAAGAGACCCAGTACTTC	CASSMGSIQETQYF
-	TRBV6-2/TRBV6-3	TRBJ2-2	few	TGTGCCAGCAGGTCGAGGCGTGACACCGGGGAGCTGTTTTTT	CASRSRRDTGELFF
-	TRBV20-1	TRBJ1-2	few	TGCAGTGCTAGTAGGGGGGCTAGTGGCTACACCTTC	CSASRGASGYTF
-	TRBV20-1	TRBJ1-6	-	TGCAGTGCCACGCCCGGCAGCCATAATTCACCCCTCCACTTT	CSATPGSHNSPLHF
-	TRBV29-1	TRBJ2-5	few	TGCAGCTCTCGGGCTGGACTCCTAGAGACCCAGTACTTC	CSSRAGLLETQYF
TRBD1	TRBV6-2/TRBV6-3	TRBJ1-4	few	TGTGCCAGCAGTCGGGACAGAGCCTATGAAAAACTGTTTTTT	CASSRDRAYEKLFF
-	TRBV20-1	TRBJ2-1	-	TGCAGTGCCACGGGACAGGGGGAGAAATTAGCGGGGGGCCAATGGACCTACAATGAGCAGTTCTTC	CSATGQGEKLAGGQWTYNEQFF
TRBD2	TRBV3-1	TRBJ2-1	few	TGTGCCAGCAGCCAACACCGACGCGGGGGGAACAATGAGCAGTTCTTC	CASSQHRRGGNNEQFF